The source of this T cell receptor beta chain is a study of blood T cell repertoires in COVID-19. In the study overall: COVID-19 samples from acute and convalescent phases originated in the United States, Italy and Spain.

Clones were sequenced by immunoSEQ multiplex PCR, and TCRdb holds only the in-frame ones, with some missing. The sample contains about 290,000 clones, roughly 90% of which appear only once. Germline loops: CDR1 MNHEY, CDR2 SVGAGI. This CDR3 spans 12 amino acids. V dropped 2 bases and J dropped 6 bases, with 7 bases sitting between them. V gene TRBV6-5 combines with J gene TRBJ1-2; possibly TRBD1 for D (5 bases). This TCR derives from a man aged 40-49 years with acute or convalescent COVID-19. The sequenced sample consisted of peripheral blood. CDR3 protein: CASSYRGDGYTF. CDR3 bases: TGTGCCAGCAGTTACCGGGGGGATGGCTACACCTTC.